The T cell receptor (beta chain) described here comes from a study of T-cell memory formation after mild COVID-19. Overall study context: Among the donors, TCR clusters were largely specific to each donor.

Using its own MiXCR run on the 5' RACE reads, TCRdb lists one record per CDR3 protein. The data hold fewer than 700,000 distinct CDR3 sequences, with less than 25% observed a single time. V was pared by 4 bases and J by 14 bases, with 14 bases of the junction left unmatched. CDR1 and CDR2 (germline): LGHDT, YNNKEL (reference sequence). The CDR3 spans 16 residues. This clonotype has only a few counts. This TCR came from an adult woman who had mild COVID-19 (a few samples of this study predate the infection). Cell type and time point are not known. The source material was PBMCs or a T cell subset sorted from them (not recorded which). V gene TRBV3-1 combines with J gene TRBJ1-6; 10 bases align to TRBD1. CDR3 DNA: TGTGCCAGCAGCCCCCTTCGGACAGGGGGAGGAAGGGCCCTCCACTTT. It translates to CASSPLRTGGGRALHF.